This is a list of T cell receptor beta chains from one sample in a study of CD8 T cells in Susac syndrome. MiXCR, run by TCRdb on the immunoSEQ multiplex PCR reads, gives a single entry per CDR3 protein. The sample has roughly 200,000 distinct CDR3 sequences, about 93% seen once. The specimen sequenced was CD4+ T cells from PBMCs. The receptors come from a human donor with Susac syndrome. The conserved cysteine and the conserved F or W are not part of the CDR3 here. D genes are given only for firm matches.

j_call,v_call,d_call,cdr3_aa
TRBJ2-1,TRBV29-1,NA,SVEVAVGQF
TRBJ1-5,TRBV19,NA,ASSIRNQPQH
TRBJ2-4,TRBV7-2,NA,ASSVSRGPPLNIQY
TRBJ1-1,TRBV12-3/TRBV12-4,NA,ASRPTRLNTEAF
TRBJ1-2,TRBV30,NA,AWSFRGLINYGYT
TRBJ1-1,TRBV20-1,NA,SAYQPQGSHTEAF
TRBJ1-1,TRBV14,NA,ASSQGYKGRKTEAF
TRBJ2-6,TRBV29-1,NA,SVGLTGANVLT
TRBJ2-2,TRBV13,NA,ASSFSGGSNTGELF
TRBJ1-6,TRBV19,NA,ASSIFLLGHTSPLH
TRBJ1-1,TRBV6-6,NA,ASSYATGMNTEAF
TRBJ2-2,TRBV19,NA,ASTPRVFNTGELF
TRBJ1-5,TRBV18,TRBD1,ASSPSQGDQPQH
TRBJ2-1,TRBV7-8,NA,ASILEEGYNEQF
TRBJ1-2,TRBV20-1,NA,SASRRNYGYT
TRBJ1-2,TRBV30,TRBD1,AWRDPGTGYGYT
TRBJ1-5,TRBV7-2,TRBD1,ASSLVGQGDNQPQH
TRBJ2-4,TRBV12-3/TRBV12-4,NA,ASVARLGPVNIQY
TRBJ1-1,TRBV18,NA,ATSGEMNTEAF
TRBJ2-5,TRBV25-1,NA,ASSESGRGGETQY
TRBJ1-5,TRBV19,NA,ASTVGGGGQPQH
TRBJ2-7,TRBV4-2,NA,ASSQAAGQDPYEQY
TRBJ2-3,TRBV3-1,NA,ASSQGVGEGTDTQY
TRBJ2-1,TRBV5-1,TRBD2,ASSFTSGSGNEQF
TRBJ1-2,TRBV11-2,TRBD1,ASSKTHLTGGVTLNYGYT
TRBJ2-3,TRBV20-1,TRBD1,SAPGQGSDTQY
TRBJ2-6,TRBV11-1,NA,ASSQIRGSGANVLT
TRBJ2-1,TRBV15,NA,ATSRAYNEQF
TRBJ2-2,TRBV10-3,TRBD2,ANSGGFNTGELF
TRBJ2-7,TRBV5-1,NA,ASSLDRPEYEQY
TRBJ2-5,TRBV20-1,TRBD1,SAAPGQATEETQY
TRBJ1-3,TRBV21-1,NA,ASSKREGPPGNTIY
TRBJ2-5,TRBV7-7,TRBD2,ASSLGGSGQETQY
TRBJ1-5,TRBV2,NA,ASNPGYSNQPQH
TRBJ2-7,TRBV7-3,TRBD2,ASSSLLAGEYEQY
TRBJ1-2,TRBV7-2,NA,ASSLDGGKGYT
TRBJ2-4,TRBV20-1,TRBD1,SAAGQGATIQY
TRBJ2-7,TRBV18,NA,ASSPDTFIAYEQY
TRBJ2-5,TRBV6-2/TRBV6-3,NA,ASRQDTQETQY
TRBJ1-2,TRBV12-3/TRBV12-4,TRBD1,ASSLWTGVDGYT
TRBJ2-7,TRBV6-5,NA,ASSYSLGPESSYEQY
TRBJ2-7,TRBV14,TRBD1,ASSFYRGHEQY
TRBJ2-2,TRBV3-1,NA,ASSQTATGELF
TRBJ1-1,TRBV7-8,NA,ASSLVRGPEAF
TRBJ2-1,TRBV6-6,NA,ASSVSAHEQF
TRBJ2-1,TRBV28,NA,ASSPRWLGNEQF
TRBJ2-1,TRBV30,NA,AWSVFGESYNEQF
TRBJ2-1,TRBV19,NA,ASSILAADEQF
TRBJ1-5,TRBV19,NA,ASSISGQNGNQPQH
TRBJ2-5,TRBV6-6,NA,ASSYHYRVEETQY
TRBJ2-7,TRBV27,NA,ASSPRLVSSYEQY
TRBJ1-1,TRBV6-2/TRBV6-3,NA,ASSYGGMNTEAF
TRBJ1-1,TRBV6-2/TRBV6-3,NA,ASTATGAF
TRBJ1-6,TRBV25-1,NA,ASSEYNPGNSPLH